One and the same sample provided the 5 T cell receptor beta chains below, sequenced in a study of cytomegalovirus exposure and HLA in healthy donors. The PCR ran on 60 Vbeta and 13 Jbeta primers. Clones were sequenced by immunoSEQ multiplex PCR, and TCRdb holds only the in-frame ones, with some missing. The sample holds approximately 160,000 clones; roughly 75% are singletons and the top ten take over 4%. The sample comprised PBMCs. These receptors were taken from a male donor in good health and CMV-seronegative.

This rearrangement joins TRBV28 to TRBJ1-2; D gene uncertain. Germline V gene data show CDR1 as MDHEN and CDR2 as SYDVKM. The CDR3 spans 15 residues. V lost 4 bases and J lost 6, with 18 bases in between. CDR3 DNA: TGTGCCAGCAGTTCCCGACATCCGCCTAGCCATGGCTACACCTTC. Protein: CASSSRHPPSHGYTF.

This clone came up a few times. The chain is built from TRBV15 and TRBJ1-5, with D possibly TRBD1 on 5 matching bases. CDR3 length: 14 residues. V was pared by 1 base and J by 5 bases, with 9 bases between. Looked up from germline, CDR1 is LNHNV and CDR2 is YYDKDF (reference sequence). The CDR3 region is CATSRVDSYQPQHF. The CDR3 bases are TGTGCCACCAGCAGAGTTGACAGTTATCAGCCCCAGCATTTT.

This sequence joins TRBV27 and TRBJ2-2, with D hard to call. CDR1 MNHEY and CDR2 SMNVEV come from the germline V gene (reference sequence). Trimming pared 4 bases from V and 1 base from J, leaving 4 bases between. The CDR3 loop spans 13 amino acids. CDR3 in amino acids: CASSSRNTGELFF. The CDR3 DNA reads TGTGCCAGCAGTTCCCGGAACACCGGGGAGCTGTTTTTT.

The rearrangement links TRBV7-2 to TRBJ1-2; D may be TRBD1 (5 bases). V dropped 5 bases and J dropped 7 bases, with 14 bases sitting between them. The CDR3 has 13 residues. Germline loops: CDR1 SGHTA, CDR2 FQGNSA. CDR3 sequence (DNA): TGTGCCAGCAGCCCGGGGGGGATGCGTGGCTACACCTTC. It is translated as CASSPGGMRGYTF.

This rearrangement joins TRBV7-3 to TRBJ2-3; TRBD2 matches 9 bases. V was clipped by 5 bases and J by 0 bases; unmatched bases: 3. Germline V gene data show CDR1 as SGHTA and CDR2 as FQGTGA. This CDR3 spans 15 amino acids. The CDR3 protein is CASSAGTSSTDTQYF. CDR3 sequence (DNA): TGTGCCAGCAGCGCCGGGACTAGCAGCACAGATACGCAGTATTTT. The variable domain in full, with the rest retrieved from reference TRBV7-3 and TRBJ2-3, is GAGVSQTPSNKVTEKGKYVELRCDPISGHTALYWYRQSLGQGPEFLIYFQGTGAADDSGLPNDRFFAVRPEGSVSTLKIQRTERGDSAVYLCASSAGTSSTDTQYFGPGTRLTVL.